The 22 T cell receptor beta chains in this list originate from one sample, sequenced in a study of cytomegalovirus exposure and HLA in healthy donors. Primers: 60 Vbeta forward and 13 Jbeta reverse. TCRdb keeps only in-frame clones here, not all; method: immunoSEQ multiplex PCR. The table has more than 100,000 clones, 76% seen once. Sample: PBMCs. Every receptor here comes from a woman aged 18 to 35 in good health and CMV-seropositive.

The chain couples TRBV28 to TRBJ2-7; TRBD1 matches 12 bases. Looked up from germline, CDR1 is MDHEN and CDR2 is SYDVKM. V shed 6 bases and J 5 bases; nucleotides not matched to a gene: 8. The CDR3 contains 15 residues. The CDR3 reads CASRFFGTGGDEQYF. Written as DNA, the CDR3 is TGTGCCAGCAGATTCTTCGGGACAGGGGGCGACGAGCAGTACTTC.

CDR3 coding DNA: TGTGCCACCAGCAGCGTCTCTCAGGGGCGCTCCTACAATGAGCAGTTCTTC. Translating gives CATSSVSQGRSYNEQFF. The chain recombines TRBV15 with TRBJ2-1; D is perhaps TRBD1 (6 bases). Deletions cut 3 bases from V and 0 bases from J, with 15 bases between. The germline V gene encodes CDR1 LNHNV and CDR2 YYDKDF (reference sequence). The CDR3 runs 17 residues. The full variable domain, with the rest looked up from reference TRBV15 and TRBJ2-1, is DAMVIQNPRYQVTQFGKPVTLSCSQTLNHNVMYWYQQKSSQAPKLLFHYYDKDFNNEADTPDNFQSRRPNTSFCFLDIRSPGLGDTAMYLCATSSVSQGRSYNEQFFGPGTRLTVL.

V and J are TRBV2 and TRBJ2-7; D gene uncertain. In germline, CDR1 is SNHLY, CDR2 FYNNEI. This CDR3 is 14 amino acids long. V was clipped by 5 bases and J by 0 bases, with 11 bases between them. The CDR3 loop reads CASSTGSLSYEQYF. CDR3 DNA: TGTGCCAGCAGTACCGGGTCTCTCTCCTACGAGCAGTACTTC.

The chain is built from TRBV2 and TRBJ1-2; D not resolved. Germline lookup yields CDR1 SNHLY and CDR2 FYNNEI. CDR3 length equals 14 residues. The V end lost 4 bases, the J end lost 4 bases, and 13 bases lay between the germline ends. CDR3 protein: CASSVPRGFYGYTF. The CDR3 nucleotides read TGTGCCAGCAGTGTGCCACGGGGTTTCTATGGCTACACCTTC. The whole variable domain, remainder taken from reference TRBV2 and TRBJ1-2, is EPEVTQTPSHQVTQMGQEVILRCVPISNHLYFYWYRQILGQKVEFLVSFYNNEISEKSEIFDDQFSVERPDGSNFTLKIRSTKLEDSAMYFCASSVPRGFYGYTFGSGTRLTVV.

This chain joins TRBV11-1 and TRBJ2-3; 9 bases are a match to TRBD2. Trimming removed 1 base from V and 2 bases from J; junction bases left unmatched: 4. Per germline, CDR1 SGHAT and CDR2 FQDESV (reference sequence). There are 16 residues in the CDR3. CDR3 residues: CASSLGSSGITDTQYF. The CDR3 nucleotides read TGTGCCAGCAGCTTAGGATCTAGCGGGATCACAGATACGCAGTATTTT.

V usage is TRBV2 and J usage is TRBJ2-7; 9 nucleotides agree with TRBD1. There are 15 residues in the CDR3. CDR1 SNHLY and CDR2 FYNNEI come from the germline V gene. With 3 bases clipped from V and 3 bases from J, the junction kept 6 bases outside the gene matches. CDR3 loop: CASSEDRGLSYEQYF. CDR3 bases: TGTGCCAGCAGTGAGGACAGGGGCCTTAGCTACGAGCAGTACTTC. Together with reference TRBV2 and TRBJ2-7, the CDR3 gives the full variable domain: EPEVTQTPSHQVTQMGQEVILRCVPISNHLYFYWYRQILGQKVEFLVSFYNNEISEKSEIFDDQFSVERPDGSNFTLKIRSTKLEDSAMYFCASSEDRGLSYEQYFGPGTRLTVT.

The J gene is TRBJ2-4, the V gene TRBV27; TRBD2 might be the D (7 bases). Trimming took 4 bases from V and 1 from J, leaving 17 bases between them. The CDR3 runs to 17 residues. CDR1 and CDR2 from the germline V gene are MNHEY and SMNVEV (reference sequence). CDR3 region: CASSSGRGARAKNIQYF. CDR3 bases: TGTGCCAGCAGTTCGGGTCGGGGGGCAAGGGCCAAAAACATTCAGTACTTC.

J is TRBJ2-1 and V is TRBV28; the match to TRBD2 covers 7 bases. The ends lost 4 bases at V and 7 bases at J; junction bases unmatched: 7. The germline gives CDR1 MDHEN, CDR2 SYDVKM. This CDR3 comprises 14 residues. CDR3 nucleotides: TGTGCCAGCAGTTATCCCCTAGCGGAGAATGAGCAGTTCTTC. Translated, it gives CASSYPLAENEQFF.

The chain uses TRBV10-3 and TRBJ1-6; the D gene is possibly TRBD1 (6 bases). Between the trimmed V and J ends, which lost 2 bases and 11 bases, there was a span of 10 bases. The germline CDR1 and CDR2 sequences are ENHRY and SYGVKD. The length of the CDR3 is 13 residues. The CDR3 sequence: CAISETGFTPLHF. CDR3 nucleotide sequence: TGTGCCATCAGTGAGACAGGGTTTACACCCCTCCACTTT.

This rearrangement joins TRBV19 to TRBJ2-7; TRBD1 matches at 11 bases. Germline values: CDR1 LNHDA, CDR2 SQIVND (reference sequence). Trimming at V came to 5 bases and at J to 2 bases, leaving 11 bases not matched to a gene. The CDR3 covers 17 residues. CDR3 in amino acids: CASSSNGRTGGAYEQYF. The CDR3 coding sequence is TGTGCCAGTAGTTCAAACGGGAGGACAGGGGGCGCCTACGAGCAGTACTTC.

This clone came up a few times. The V and J genes are TRBV28 and TRBJ2-1; D is perhaps TRBD1 (6 bases). Per the germline V gene, CDR1 is MDHEN and CDR2 is SYDVKM. This CDR3 is 14 amino acids long. The V end was cut by 6 bases, the J end by 4 bases, with 13 bases between. The CDR3 nucleotides read TGTGCCAGCAGGGGTCAGGGGTTTTACAATGAGCAGTTCTTC. Its protein is CASRGQGFYNEQFF.

This clone was detected only a few times. The chain links TRBV6-5 to TRBJ1-6; D unclear. The CDR3 is 14 residues long. CDR1 is MNHEY and CDR2 is SVGAGI in the germline V gene. Trimming cost V 2 bases and J 4 bases, with 6 bases left between them. DNA for the CDR3: TGTGCCAGCAGTTACACTCGGTATAATTCACCCCTCCACTTT. Protein: CASSYTRYNSPLHF.

This clone was recorded once. The J gene is TRBJ2-7, the V gene TRBV6-5, with 8 positions matching TRBD2. The CDR3 is made up of 13 amino acids. With V trimmed by 2 bases and J by 5 bases, 2 bases remained unmatched. CDR1 and CDR2 (germline): MNHEY, SVGAGI. The CDR3 is CASSYKRENEQYF. The CDR3 region has the DNA TGTGCCAGCAGTTACAAGCGGGAGAACGAGCAGTACTTC.

This clone showed up just a few times. This rearrangement joins TRBV6-1 to TRBJ2-5; D call uncertain. Between the trimmed V and J ends, which lost 7 bases and 5 bases, there was a span of 14 bases. The CDR3 totals 13 residues. The germline gives CDR1 MNHNS, CDR2 SASEGT. CDR3 residues: CASTLQFRETQYF. The CDR3 region has the DNA TGTGCCAGCACCCTCCAATTCCGGGAGACCCAGTACTTC.

This chain uses TRBV14 with TRBJ2-7; D unresolved. The length of the CDR3 is 12 residues. Trimming took off 1 base at V and 6 bases at J, with 7 bases between the two ends. Germline V CDR1 and CDR2: SGHDN, FVKESK. CDR3 loop: CASSQVLSEQYF. Here the CDR3 DNA reads TGTGCCAGCAGCCAAGTCCTAAGCGAGCAGTACTTC. The full variable domain, rest sourced from reference TRBV14 and TRBJ2-7, is EAGVTQFPSHSVIEKGQTVTLRCDPISGHDNLYWYRRVMGKEIKFLLHFVKESKQDESGMPNNRFLAERTGGTYSTLKVQPAELEDSGVYFCASSQVLSEQYFGPGTRLTVT.

The chain couples TRBV7-9 to TRBJ2-1; 8 bases agree with TRBD2. The trim removed 4 bases at V and 7 bases at J, leaving 3 bases unmatched. The CDR3 runs 13 residues. Germline V gene lookup returns CDR1 SEHNR and CDR2 FQNEAQ (reference sequence). CDR3 DNA sequence: TGTGCCAGCAGCTCCCGCGGGGGGAATGAGCAGTTCTTC. Residues: CASSSRGGNEQFF.

The chain uses TRBV30 and TRBJ2-1; possible D gene TRBD2, 7 bases. Germline V gene sequence: CDR1 GTSNPN, CDR2 SVGIG (reference sequence). Trimming removed 3 bases from V and 12 bases from J, with 15 bases in between. The CDR3 consists of 12 residues. CDR3 sequence (DNA): TGTGCCTGGAGCGGGGGGCAATTTTGGCAGTTCTTC. It specifies CAWSGGQFWQFF.

The V gene is TRBV7-2, the J gene TRBJ1-4; D possibly corresponds to TRBD1 (5 bases). There are 16 residues in the CDR3. V was clipped by 3 bases and J by 3 bases, with 14 bases between them. Per germline, CDR1 SGHTA and CDR2 FQGNSA. CDR3 nucleotides: TGTGCCAGCAGCTTTGGAGGGGCGCGGGCTAATGAAAAACTGTTTTTT. Amino acids: CASSFGGARANEKLFF.

This chain joins TRBV19 and TRBJ1-3, with D hard to call. Trimming left V 2 bases short and J 0 bases short, with 17 bases between. This CDR3 region has 18 residues. In germline, CDR1 is LNHDA, CDR2 SQIVND (reference sequence). The CDR3 sequence is CASSIWTRAELSGNTIYF. In nucleotides, the CDR3 is TGTGCCAGTAGTATATGGACTCGGGCGGAGCTCTCTGGAAACACCATATATTTT.

This clone was observed a few times. The chain combines TRBV9 with TRBJ2-7; the match to TRBD1 covers 7 bases. Trimming cost V 4 bases and J 0 bases; bases outside gene matches: 4. From germline, CDR1 is SGDLS and CDR2 YYNGEE. The CDR3 sequence is 14 residues long. This CDR3 is CASSSGTASYEQYF. The CDR3 DNA is TGTGCCAGCAGCTCCGGGACAGCCTCCTACGAGCAGTACTTC.

This chain connects TRBV11-1 to TRBJ2-7; a weak D match, TRBD1 (5 bases). This CDR3 comprises 15 residues. Germline CDR1 and CDR2: SGHAT and FQDESV (reference sequence). Trimming took 3 bases from V and 2 from J, leaving 14 bases between them. The chain's CDR3 is CASSLAQGTAYEQYF. In nucleotides, the CDR3 is TGTGCCAGCAGCTTGGCCCAGGGAACGGCCTACGAGCAGTACTTC. Full variable domain (outside the CDR3, taken from reference TRBV11-1 and TRBJ2-7): EAEVAQSPRYKITEKSQAVAFWCDPISGHATLYWYRQILGQGPELLVQFQDESVVDDSQLPKDRFSAERLKGVDSTLKIQPAELGDSAMYLCASSLAQGTAYEQYFGPGTRLTVT.

The rearrangement joins TRBV29-1 to TRBJ2-1; 8 bases are a match to TRBD2. Germline assignment: CDR1 SQVTM and CDR2 ANQGSEA. This CDR3 is 17 amino acids long. Unmatched junction bases numbered 19, after V lost 7 bases and J lost 5 bases. The CDR3 DNA reads as TGCAGCGCCGGGGGGGTATCAGGGCATGAATTCGACAATGAGCAGTTCTTC. Protein product: CSAGGVSGHEFDNEQFF.